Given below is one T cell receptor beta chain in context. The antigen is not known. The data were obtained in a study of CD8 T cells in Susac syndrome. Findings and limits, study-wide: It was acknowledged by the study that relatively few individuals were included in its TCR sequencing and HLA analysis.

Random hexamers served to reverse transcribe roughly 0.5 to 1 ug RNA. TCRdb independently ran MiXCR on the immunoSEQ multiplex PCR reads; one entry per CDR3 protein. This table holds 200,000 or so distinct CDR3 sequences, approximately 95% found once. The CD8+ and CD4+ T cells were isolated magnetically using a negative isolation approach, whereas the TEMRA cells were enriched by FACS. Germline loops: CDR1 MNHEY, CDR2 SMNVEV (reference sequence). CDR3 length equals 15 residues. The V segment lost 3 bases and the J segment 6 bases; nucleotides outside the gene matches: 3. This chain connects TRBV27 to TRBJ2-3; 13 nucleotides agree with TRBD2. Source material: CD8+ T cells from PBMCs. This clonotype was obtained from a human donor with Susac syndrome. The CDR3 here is CASSLGLAGMDTQYF. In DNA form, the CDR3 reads TGTGCCAGCAGTTTGGGACTAGCGGGAATGGATACGCAGTATTTT.